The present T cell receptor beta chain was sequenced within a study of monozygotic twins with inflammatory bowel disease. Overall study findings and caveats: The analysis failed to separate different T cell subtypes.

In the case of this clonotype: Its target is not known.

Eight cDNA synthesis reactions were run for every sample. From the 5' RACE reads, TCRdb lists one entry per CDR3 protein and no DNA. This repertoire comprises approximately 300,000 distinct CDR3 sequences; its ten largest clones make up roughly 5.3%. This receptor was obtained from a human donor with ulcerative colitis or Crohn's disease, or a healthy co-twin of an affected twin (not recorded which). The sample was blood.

This CDR3 reads CASSTWNEQFF. The chain joins TRBV12-3 or TRBV12-4 to TRBJ2-1. The CDR3 is made up of 11 amino acids.